The subject of this entry is one T cell receptor beta chain. Original handling: Researchers report that nucleated cell counts were estimated from reference gene primer amplification. TCRdb's copy holds only in-frame clones and misses some; the assay was immunoSEQ multiplex PCR. Clone size and V and J calls were adopted from that table, with D and trimming inferred from the DNA. In the table there are about 58,000 clones, over 70% of which are singletons. Germline CDR1 MDHEN, CDR2 SYDVKM. The V end was cut by 3 bases, the J end by 11 bases, with 13 bases between. There are 12 residues in the CDR3. These data are taken from a study of blood T cell repertoires in COVID-19. At the level of the study: The origin of the acute and convalescent COVID-19 samples was the United States, Italy and Spain. PBMCs, B-cell-depleted T cells, or T cells were the source of the cDNA or gDNA that made up the material.

Specimen: peripheral blood. This receptor was identified in a human donor in a cohort sampled during active COVID-19. The rearrangement uses TRBV28 and TRBJ1-1; D gene uncertain. CDR3 in amino acids: CASSLQGRLAFF. The CDR3, as DNA: TGTGCCAGCAGTTTGCAAGGGAGGTTGGCTTTCTTT.